The clone carrying this T cell receptor (beta chain) was counted once. The antigen is unknown. In the same sample, other DNA sequences code for this CDR3. The data belong to a study of Tregs in tolerant kidney transplant recipients. Study results and caveats: Expanding Tregs on activated donor B cells appeared to best identify donor-specific TCRbeta clones. Changing PCR primers prevented nucleotide comparison between some patients' samples.

Assay used: immunoSEQ multiplex PCR; TCRdb lists only in-frame clones, some missing. This table has roughly 70,000 clones, around 87% appearing once. The nonmyeloablative bone marrow transplants came from related graft donors, with transient mixed chimerism. Unstimulated Tregs (CD4+CD25+CD127-) and CD4+CD25- non-Tregs were sorted from PBMCs. This clonotype was obtained from a human patient who received a combined kidney and bone marrow transplant. The graft donor may be the source of some T cells. Sample: CD4+ T cells from blood (PBMCs), taken 6 months after the transplant.

CDR3 nucleotides: TGTGCCAGTATCGACAACTCCTATAATTCACCCCTCCACTTT. Encoded protein: CASIDNSYNSPLHF. This chain uses TRBV2 with TRBJ1-6; D is uncertain. V lost 9 bases to trimming and J lost 0 bases, with 9 bases between them. The CDR3 has 14 amino acids. Per germline, CDR1 SNHLY and CDR2 FYNNEI. Combining the CDR3 with reference TRBV2 and TRBJ1-6 gives the whole variable domain EPEVTQTPSHQVTQMGQEVILRCVPISNHLYFYWYRQILGQKVEFLVSFYNNEISEKSEIFDDQFSVERPDGSNFTLKIRSTKLEDSAMYFCASIDNSYNSPLHFGNGTRLTVT.